Below are 19 T cell receptor beta chains sequenced from a single sample in a study of response to subunit inactivated influenza vaccine. A single record per CDR3 protein comes from TCRdb applying MiXCR to the RT-PCR reads. The table has about 300,000 distinct CDR3 sequences, roughly a fifth seen once. Sequences were derived from PBMCs from blood, sampled 21 months after vaccination. Every receptor here comes from a man aged 50 to 69 who received an inactivated influenza vaccine.

This clonotype has just a few counts. The J gene is TRBJ2-2, the V gene TRBV19; D might be TRBD2 (6 bases). The CDR3 spans 14 residues. The V gene's germline CDR1 is LNHDA and CDR2 SQIVND (reference sequence). The ends were cut back, 7 bases at V and 4 bases at J, with 13 bases in the middle. CDR3 DNA: TGTGCCAGTACCCCGGGAGCCGGCACCGGGGAGCTGTTTTTT. Translated, it gives CASTPGAGTGELFF. Together with reference TRBV19 and TRBJ2-2, the CDR3 gives the full variable domain: DGGITQSPKYLFRKEGQNVTLSCEQNLNHDAMYWYRQDPGQGLRLIYYSQIVNDFQKGDIAEGYSVSREKKESFPLTVTSAQKNPTAFYLCASTPGAGTGELFFGEGSRLTVL.

The gene calls are TRBV5-1 and TRBJ2-1; the match to TRBD1 covers 8 bases. The J segment lost 9 bases and the V segment lost 0 bases, leaving 5 bases of the junction unmatched. Germline V gene data show CDR1 as SGHRS and CDR2 as YFSETQ. This CDR3 is 14 amino acids long. CDR3 DNA sequence: TGCGCCAGCAGCTTGGGGACAGGGACCACTGAGCAGTTCTTC. Its protein product is CASSLGTGTTEQFF.

The sample holds a few counts of this clonotype. The chain has TRBV20-1 and TRBJ2-3; the D is unclear. V was trimmed by 0 bases and J by 4 bases, leaving 11 bases between them. Germline V CDR1 and CDR2: DFQATT, SNEGSKA (reference sequence). The CDR3 totals 14 residues. The CDR3 coding sequence is TGCAGTGCTAGAGATATTCAAACACCAGATACGCAGTATTTT. It encodes CSARDIQTPDTQYF.

This chain joins TRBV6-2 or TRBV6-3 and TRBJ2-5; 11 bases are a match to TRBD2. Germline V gene data show CDR1 as MNHEY and CDR2 as SVGEGT. V dropped 5 bases and J dropped 7; count of bases not matched to a gene: 15. This CDR3 is built from 17 residues. The DNA of the CDR3 is TGTGCCAGCAGTAATCACCCGGGACTAGCGGAGATACGGACCCAGTACTTC. Protein: CASSNHPGLAEIRTQYF.

The chain links TRBV12-3 or TRBV12-4 to TRBJ2-7; possible D gene TRBD1, 5 bases. This CDR3 is built from 13 residues. The ends were cut back, 6 bases at V and 0 bases at J, with 9 bases in the middle. This CDR3 is CASSPQVSYEQYF. CDR3 DNA: TGTGCCAGCAGCCCACAGGTCTCCTACGAGCAGTACTTC.

The chain employs TRBV6-1 and TRBJ1-1; D not resolved. V lost 5 bases and J lost 3, with 10 bases in between. This CDR3 spans 13 amino acids. Germline lookup yields CDR1 MNHNS and CDR2 SASEGT. This chain's CDR3 is CASSYSSYTEAFF. For the CDR3, the DNA is TGTGCCAGCAGTTACAGCAGCTACACTGAAGCTTTCTTT.

The V and J genes are TRBV10-3 and TRBJ2-7; D ambiguous. Germline lookup yields CDR1 ENHRY and CDR2 SYGVKD. This CDR3 spans 12 amino acids. V dropped 3 bases and J dropped 1 base, with 4 bases sitting between them. CDR3 bases: TGTGCCATCAGTGAAGGTTCCTACGAGCAGTACTTC. The encoded protein is CAISEGSYEQYF.

V and J are TRBV7-9 and TRBJ1-1; D not certain. V was pared by 5 bases and J by 5 bases, with 18 bases between. The V gene's germline CDR1 is SEHNR and CDR2 FQNEAQ (reference sequence). This CDR3 is built from 15 residues. CDR3 in amino acids: CASSPPGLSRTEAFF. The CDR3 DNA is TGTGCCAGCAGCCCTCCCGGCCTCTCCAGGACTGAAGCTTTCTTT.

The chain recombines TRBV6-2 or TRBV6-3 with TRBJ2-1; 8 positions match TRBD2. CDR1 MNHEY and CDR2 SVGEGT come from the germline V gene. The V segment lost 2 bases and the J segment 3 bases; nucleotides outside the gene matches: 6. The CDR3 runs to 16 residues. The CDR3 region is CASSYQSGSLYNEQFF. The CDR3 nucleotides read TGTGCCAGCAGTTACCAAAGCGGGAGTCTCTACAATGAGCAGTTCTTC.

The rearrangement uses TRBV27 and TRBJ2-7, with D possibly being TRBD2 (7 bases). This CDR3 comprises 16 residues. V dropped 3 bases and J dropped 0 bases, with 15 bases sitting between them. Looked up from germline, CDR1 is MNHEY and CDR2 is SMNVEV (reference sequence). CDR3 sequence: CASSFRGAQGSYEQYF. As DNA, the CDR3 is TGTGCCAGCAGTTTTCGGGGGGCGCAGGGCTCCTACGAGCAGTACTTC.

The rearrangement joins TRBV5-6 to TRBJ2-1; 8 bases align to TRBD1. The CDR3 has 15 residues. CDR1 SGHDT and CDR2 YYEEEE come from the germline V gene. The trim removed 4 bases at V and 7 bases at J, leaving 10 bases unmatched. For the CDR3, the DNA is TGTGCCAGCAGCATAACAGGGGGATTTAAGAATGAGCAGTTCTTC. Encoded protein: CASSITGGFKNEQFF.

The chain has TRBV12-3 or TRBV12-4 and TRBJ2-5; no definite D call. The CDR3 loop spans 13 amino acids. Trimming took off 7 bases at V and 4 bases at J, with 13 bases between the two ends. The CDR3 coding sequence is TGTGCCAGCACCAAAACTTCAGGAGAGACCCAGTACTTC. Its translation is CASTKTSGETQYF.

The genes are TRBV12-3 or TRBV12-4 and TRBJ2-1, with D hard to call. The CDR3 has 14 amino acids. Trimming removed 5 bases from V and 6 bases from J, with 14 bases in between. The CDR3 here is CASSPTGLPNEQFF. The CDR3 DNA reads TGTGCCAGCAGTCCGACCGGGCTACCCAATGAGCAGTTCTTC.

This clonotype occurred a few times. The gene calls are TRBV19 and TRBJ2-5; D is uncertain. Germline CDR1 is LNHDA and CDR2 is SQIVND (reference sequence). Trimming removed 1 base from V and 4 bases from J, with 7 bases in between. The length of the CDR3 is 13 residues. The CDR3 protein is CASSIGSGETQYF. The CDR3 DNA sequence: TGTGCCAGTAGTATAGGTTCTGGAGAGACCCAGTACTTC. The entire variable domain, with the rest obtained from reference TRBV19 and TRBJ2-5, is as follows: DGGITQSPKYLFRKEGQNVTLSCEQNLNHDAMYWYRQDPGQGLRLIYYSQIVNDFQKGDIAEGYSVSREKKESFPLTVTSAQKNPTAFYLCASSIGSGETQYFGPGTRLLVL.

The rearrangement uses TRBV6-1 and TRBJ2-4, with unresolved D. Trimming removed 0 bases from V and 3 bases from J, with 0 bases in between. The CDR3 extends over 12 amino acids. Germline V lookup: CDR1 MNHNS, CDR2 SASEGT. The CDR3 protein is CASSEAKNIQYF. The CDR3 nucleotides read TGTGCCAGCAGTGAAGCCAAAAACATTCAGTACTTC.

The CDR3 sequence is CASSTPRLSSGNTIYF. CDR3 in DNA: TGTGCCAGTAGTACTCCAAGACTGAGCTCTGGAAACACCATATATTTT. The chain uses TRBV19 and TRBJ1-3; no clear D gene. CDR3 length: 16 residues. CDR1 and CDR2 (germline): LNHDA, SQIVND (reference sequence). V dropped 4 bases and J dropped 0 bases, with 13 bases sitting between them. The variable domain in full, completed from reference TRBV19 and TRBJ1-3, reads DGGITQSPKYLFRKEGQNVTLSCEQNLNHDAMYWYRQDPGQGLRLIYYSQIVNDFQKGDIAEGYSVSREKKESFPLTVTSAQKNPTAFYLCASSTPRLSSGNTIYFGEGSWLTVV.

In this sample, this clonotype turned up a few times. This rearrangement joins TRBV20-1 to TRBJ2-5; 7 positions match TRBD1. The V and J ends lost 5 bases and 4 bases, in that order; junction bases with no gene match: 13. Germline-derived CDR1 and CDR2 are DFQATT and SNEGSKA (reference sequence). CDR3 length equals 15 residues. CDR3 DNA sequence: TGCAGTGCTCGACCGGGGACAGCACATGGAGAGACCCAGTACTTC. Protein product: CSARPGTAHGETQYF.

The chain uses TRBV20-1 and TRBJ2-2; the match to TRBD2 covers 8 bases. J lost 6 bases, V lost 3 bases, and 6 bases had no gene match. Germline CDR1 is DFQATT and CDR2 is SNEGSKA (reference sequence). The CDR3 has 14 amino acids. CDR3 DNA: TGCAGTGCTAGCGGGAGGGCCATCGCCGGGGAGCTGTTTTTT. This gives the protein CSASGRAIAGELFF.

This rearrangement joins TRBV7-9 to TRBJ1-3, with D unclear. V lost 10 bases to trimming and J lost 4 bases, with 20 bases between them. CDR1 is SEHNR, CDR2 FQNEAQ, per germline (reference sequence). The CDR3 has 15 amino acids. CDR3 protein: CAIHGLPQVGNTIYF. The CDR3 DNA sequence: TGTGCCATACATGGACTACCGCAGGTCGGAAACACCATATATTTT.